The 7 T cell receptor beta chains reported below all come from one sample, sequenced in a study of T-cell reconstitution after alpha-beta-depleted transplantation in children. Unique molecular identifiers were incorporated during preparation of the TCRbeta library. TCRdb reprocessed the PCR reads with MiXCR, giving one entry per CDR3 protein. The sample contains approximately 1,000,000 distinct CDR3 sequences, roughly 29% of which appear only once. The sample in question was PBMCs, mostly from graft donor cells, obtained 360 days after TCRalphabeta/CD19-depleted stem cell transplant. Every receptor here comes from a boy younger than two who had a stem cell transplant for SCID, so the T cells may come from the graft donor.

The table lists this clonotype with a few counts. The chain couples TRBV20-1 to TRBJ2-5, with D maybe TRBD1 (6 bases). Trimming left V 7 bases short and J 1 base short, with 16 bases between. The CDR3 spans 14 residues. The V gene's germline CDR1 is DFQATT and CDR2 SNEGSKA (reference sequence). The CDR3 region is CSGFHQGLQETQYF. CDR3 DNA sequence: TGCAGTGGGTTCCATCAGGGGCTCCAAGAGACCCAGTACTTC.

V and J are TRBV12-3 or TRBV12-4 and TRBJ2-1, with 10 bases lining up with TRBD2. CDR3 length: 18 residues. Unmatched junction bases numbered 10, after V lost 5 bases and J lost 0 bases. CDR3 coding DNA: TGTGCCAGCAGTCTGGGACTAGCGCGGATAAGCTCCTACAATGAGCAGTTCTTC. It translates to CASSLGLARISSYNEQFF.

The V call is TRBV19, the J call TRBJ2-3; TRBD1 matches 9 bases. J lost 0 bases, V lost 6 bases, and 10 bases had no gene match. CDR3 length: 17 residues. Germline values: CDR1 LNHDA, CDR2 SQIVND (reference sequence). This CDR3 is CASRGQGTFTSTDTQYF. The CDR3 DNA is TGTGCCAGTAGAGGACAGGGGACGTTCACTAGCACAGATACGCAGTATTTT. The whole variable domain, filled in from reference TRBV19 and TRBJ2-3, reads DGGITQSPKYLFRKEGQNVTLSCEQNLNHDAMYWYRQDPGQGLRLIYYSQIVNDFQKGDIAEGYSVSREKKESFPLTVTSAQKNPTAFYLCASRGQGTFTSTDTQYFGPGTRLTVL.

This clonotype was counted a few times. The rearrangement links TRBV5-6 to TRBJ2-7; tentatively, D is TRBD2 (6 bases). Germline V gene lookup returns CDR1 SGHDT and CDR2 YYEEEE. The V end lost 3 bases, the J end lost 0 bases, and 10 bases lay between the germline ends. The CDR3 has 14 amino acids. CDR3 sequence: CASSWGDASYEQYF. Written as DNA, the CDR3 is TGTGCCAGCAGCTGGGGGGACGCCTCCTACGAGCAGTACTTC.

The chain uses TRBV5-1 and TRBJ2-1, with 9 bases aligning to TRBD2. After removal of 7 bases from V and 6 bases from J, the junction contained 5 bases not matched to a gene. The CDR3 spans 13 residues. The germline V gene has CDR1 SGHRS and CDR2 YFSETQ. The CDR3: CASAAGGPNEQFF. The CDR3 region has the DNA TGCGCCAGCGCGGCGGGGGGGCCCAATGAGCAGTTCTTC.

This clonotype was seen repeatedly, ten times or more. V is TRBV7-2 and J is TRBJ2-3, with unresolved D. From germline, CDR1 is SGHTA and CDR2 FQGNSA. This CDR3 is built from 13 residues. Trimming took 4 bases from V and 4 from J, leaving 9 bases between them. This CDR3 reads CASSSSYADTQYF. In DNA form, the CDR3 reads TGTGCCAGCAGCTCTTCTTACGCAGATACGCAGTATTTT.

This chain connects TRBV7-9 to TRBJ1-1; TRBD1 is a possible D gene (6 bases). Germline CDR1 SEHNR, CDR2 FQNEAQ (reference sequence). Trimming pared 1 base from V and 1 base from J, leaving 10 bases between. This CDR3 is built from 15 residues. This CDR3 reads CASSLGRTENTEAFF. The CDR3 DNA is TGTGCCAGCAGCTTAGGTAGGACAGAGAACACTGAAGCTTTCTTT.